These T cell receptor beta chains were read from a single sample in a study of post-analysis software for immune sequencing data. In TCRdb, the PCR reads were re-called with MiXCR into one record per CDR3 protein. The sample has hundreds of thousands of distinct CDR3 sequences; 55% to 60% are singletons. The sequenced sample consisted of blood. The receptors were gathered from a girl aged 2-10 years with multiple sclerosis. Both conserved end residues are part of each CDR3. The D gene is left open where the match is weak. Size values are once, few and many counts, or a class for expanded clones, and some rows have none.

V,size,D,length,J,CDR3,DNA
TRBV6-2/TRBV6-3,few,TRBD1,13,TRBJ2-5,CASRGTAQETQYF,TGTGCCAGCAGGGGGACAGCCCAAGAGACCCAGTACTTC
TRBV29-1,.,.,14,TRBJ2-7,CSVVDRLTSYEQYF,TGCAGCGTTGTAGACAGGCTTACTTCCTACGAGCAGTACTTC
TRBV28,.,TRBD2,16,TRBJ2-3,CASSLWTSGHTDTQYF,TGTGCCAGCAGTCTTTGGACTAGCGGTCACACAGATACGCAGTATTTT
TRBV4-3,.,.,13,TRBJ2-7,CASSPQVGSGQYF,TGCGCCAGCAGCCCCCAGGTGGGCAGCGGGCAGTACTTC
TRBV18,.,.,13,TRBJ1-1,CASSPKLREEAFF,TGTGCCAGCTCACCTAAACTGAGGGAGGAGGCTTTCTTT
TRBV27,.,.,14,TRBJ1-4,CASSLTDGHEKLFF,TGTGCCAGCAGTCTGACGGATGGACATGAAAAACTGTTTTTT
TRBV7-2,.,.,14,TRBJ2-5,CASSPRTVQETQYF,TGTGCCAGCAGCCCACGGACAGTTCAAGAGACCCAGTACTTC
TRBV6-6,.,TRBD2,15,TRBJ2-1,CASSYKAGGSNEQFF,TGTGCCAGCAGTTACAAAGCGGGAGGGAGTAATGAGCAGTTCTTC
TRBV11-2,few,.,15,TRBJ2-5,CASRWGHASLETQYF,TGTGCCAGCAGGTGGGGACATGCCTCCTTAGAGACCCAGTACTTC
TRBV6-2/TRBV6-3,.,.,14,TRBJ1-1,CASLGREFDTEAFF,TGTGCCAGCCTCGGTCGAGAGTTTGACACTGAAGCTTTCTTT
TRBV12-3/TRBV12-4,.,TRBD1,17,TRBJ2-1,CASSSTTDRVGYNEQFF,TGTGCCAGCAGTTCTACAACGGACAGGGTGGGCTACAATGAGCAGTTCTTC
TRBV20-1,.,.,15,TRBJ2-3,CSAESGTAWTDAQYF,TGCAGTGCAGAATCCGGGACGGCGTGGACAGATGCGCAGTATTTT
TRBV19,.,.,13,TRBJ2-5,CASSQGFGETQYF,TGTGCCAGCTCCCAGGGTTTTGGAGAGACCCAGTACTTC
TRBV15,.,.,14,TRBJ2-7,CATSRDSKSYEQYF,TGTGCCACCAGCAGAGATAGTAAGAGCTACGAGCAGTACTTC
TRBV11-2,.,.,15,TRBJ1-1,CASSPIFGGNTEAFF,TGTGCCAGCAGCCCTATATTTGGGGGCAACACTGAAGCTTTCTTT
TRBV29-1,.,.,14,TRBJ2-7,CSALGGASGYEQYF,TGCAGCGCGTTGGGGGGGGCTAGCGGCTACGAGCAGTACTTC
TRBV5-5,.,.,14,TRBJ2-1,CASSLTHSYNEQFF,TGTGCCAGCAGCTTAACTCACAGTTACAATGAGCAGTTCTTC
TRBV12-3/TRBV12-4,.,.,11,TRBJ1-5,CASRFHQPQHF,TGTGCCAGCAGGTTTCATCAGCCCCAGCATTTT
TRBV20-1,.,.,14,TRBJ2-5,CSARSPGTRETQYF,TGCAGTGCCCGAAGCCCCGGAACAAGGGAGACCCAGTACTTC
TRBV4-3,few,.,17,TRBJ1-2,CASSQALTWTSPYGYTF,TGCGCCAGCAGCCAAGCGCTGACCTGGACTTCGCCCTATGGCTACACCTTC
TRBV6-2/TRBV6-3,.,.,15,TRBJ1-1,CASSYVGALNTEAFF,TGTGCCAGCAGTTACGTGGGGGCCTTGAACACTGAAGCTTTCTTT
TRBV6-6,few,.,15,TRBJ1-2,CASSYSDKGGDGYTF,TGTGCCAGCAGTTACTCGGACAAGGGGGGAGATGGCTACACCTTC
TRBV7-9,few,.,12,TRBJ1-1,CASSRGGTEAFF,TGTGCCAGCAGTAGGGGGGGCACTGAAGCTTTCTTT
TRBV10-3,few,.,16,TRBJ1-2,CAIKGVMQGPGAGYTF,TGTGCCATCAAGGGCGTAATGCAGGGGCCCGGCGCTGGCTACACCTTC
TRBV6-2/TRBV6-3,.,TRBD1,13,TRBJ2-5,CASRSDRAETQYF,TGTGCCAGCAGATCGGACAGGGCCGAGACCCAGTACTTC
TRBV7-3,.,.,15,TRBJ2-5,CASSHPSWPGETQYF,TGTGCCAGCAGTCACCCGAGTTGGCCGGGGGAGACCCAGTACTTC
TRBV6-5,.,.,13,TRBJ1-4,CASSFGLREKLFF,TGTGCCAGCAGTTTTGGGTTAAGGGAAAAACTGTTTTTT
TRBV10-3,few,.,15,TRBJ1-6,CAISEGLDGQSALHF,TGTGCCATCAGTGAAGGGTTGGATGGCCAATCGGCCCTCCACTTT
TRBV4-3,.,.,15,TRBJ2-1,CASSQEPRNLNEQFF,TGCGCCAGCAGCCAAGAGCCCCGCAACCTCAATGAGCAGTTCTTC
TRBV5-1,.,.,14,TRBJ1-1,CASTLRGLNTEAFF,TGCGCCAGCACTCTCAGGGGTTTGAACACTGAAGCTTTCTTT